One and the same sample provided the 14 T cell receptor beta chains below, sequenced in a study of blood T cell repertoires in COVID-19. Method: immunoSEQ multiplex PCR; TCRdb's copy keeps in-frame clones and lacks some. The sample has approximately 92,000 clones, 87% seen once. Material: peripheral blood. These receptors all come from a woman in her fifties or sixties with COVID-19, enrolled during active disease.

The genes are TRBV7-9 and TRBJ1-1, with D unresolved. Deletions cut 6 bases from V and 6 bases from J, with 11 bases between. CDR1 and CDR2 from the germline V gene are SEHNR and FQNEAQ (reference sequence). This CDR3 spans 12 amino acids. CDR3 nucleotides: TGTGCCAGCAGTTCTGACTCCGCTGAAGCTTTCTTT. Translating it yields CASSSDSAEAFF.

This rearrangement joins TRBV15 to TRBJ1-2; D possibly corresponds to TRBD1 (5 bases). The CDR3 is made up of 14 amino acids. V lost 3 bases and J lost 2, with 10 bases in between. Germline CDR1 reads LNHNV; CDR2 reads YYDKDF (reference sequence). As DNA, the CDR3 is TGTGCCACCAGCAGGCGACAGAGAAACTATGGCTACACCTTC. It specifies CATSRRQRNYGYTF.

This clone showed up just a few times. This rearrangement joins TRBV3-1 (or the pseudogene TRBV3-2) to TRBJ2-1, with a possible D match to TRBD2 (6 bases). The germline V and J ends were trimmed by 4 bases and 2 bases, with 9 bases remaining between them. Per the germline V gene, CDR1 is LGHDT and CDR2 is YNNKEL (reference sequence). This CDR3 is built from 14 residues. The CDR3 nucleotides are TGTGCCAGCAGCCCCTGGACTACCTACAATGAGCAGTTCTTC. It translates to CASSPWTTYNEQFF.

The chain uses TRBV7-2 and TRBJ2-1, with TRBD2 matching over 15 bases. Germline V CDR1 and CDR2: SGHTA, FQGNSA. CDR3 length: 16 amino acids. The V gene end was trimmed by 0 bases and the J gene end by 10 bases; junction bases not matched to a gene: 4. The CDR3 sequence: CASSLAQGTSGGEQFF. For the CDR3, the DNA is TGTGCCAGCAGCTTAGCACAAGGGACTAGCGGGGGGGAGCAGTTCTTC.

V usage is TRBV4-2 and J usage is TRBJ2-7, with 8 bases lining up with TRBD1. Trimming took 3 bases from V and 0 from J; bases not matched to a gene: 7. The CDR3 runs to 16 residues. Germline V CDR1 and CDR2: LGHNA, YNFKEQ. CDR3 in amino acids: CASSQARTGNSYEQYF. DNA for the CDR3: TGTGCCAGCAGCCAGGCCCGGACAGGGAACTCCTACGAGCAGTACTTC.

The chain employs TRBV24-1 and TRBJ1-3; D gene unclear. The V end lost 9 bases, the J end lost 4 bases, and 9 bases lay between the germline ends. The CDR3 spans 12 residues. Germline assignment: CDR1 KGHDR and CDR2 SFDVKD. CDR3 coding DNA: TGTGCCACCGTCGAGTTCGGAAACACCATATATTTT. It specifies CATVEFGNTIYF.

The chain combines TRBV7-9 with TRBJ1-6; no clear D gene. V was pared by 2 bases and J by 9 bases, with 17 bases between. CDR3 size: 16 residues. Per the germline V gene, CDR1 is SEHNR and CDR2 is FQNEAQ (reference sequence). CDR3 amino acids: CASSLLPGSGGSPLHF. The CDR3 DNA reads TGTGCCAGCAGCTTACTGCCCGGGTCCGGAGGTTCACCCCTCCACTTT.

The rearrangement uses TRBV5-6 and TRBJ2-1; tentatively, D is TRBD2 (5 bases). V was clipped by 2 bases and J by 12 bases, with 12 bases between them. This CDR3 contains 12 residues. Germline V gene sequence: CDR1 SGHDT, CDR2 YYEEEE. In nucleotides, the CDR3 is TGTGCCAGCAGCTTTGATCGGGATGGGCAGTTCTTC. Translating it yields CASSFDRDGQFF.

The V and J genes are TRBV9 and TRBJ2-2; 7 bases agree with TRBD2. CDR3 length: 15 residues. Germline V lookup: CDR1 SGDLS, CDR2 YYNGEE. V shed 5 bases, J shed 5 bases, and the junction held 9 bases outside the gene matches. In DNA form, the CDR3 reads TGTGCCAGCAGTATCCGGCCGGGAGGAACCGGGGAGCTGTTTTTT. Amino acids: CASSIRPGGTGELFF.

The CDR3 nucleotides read TGTGCCAGCAGTGAGGGACTAGCGGGGCGATTCTACAATGAGCAGTTCTTC. Its translation is CASSEGLAGRFYNEQFF. The chain has TRBV9 and TRBJ2-1; 13 bases are a match to TRBD2. Trimming removed 5 bases from V and 3 bases from J; junction bases left unmatched: 8. The CDR3 sequence is 17 residues long. Germline V CDR1 and CDR2: SGDLS, YYNGEE. Drawing the rest from reference TRBV9 and TRBJ2-1, the complete variable domain is DSGVTQTPKHLITATGQRVTLRCSPRSGDLSVYWYQQSLDQGLQFLIQYYNGEERAKGNILERFSAQQFPDLHSELNLSSLELGDSALYFCASSEGLAGRFYNEQFFGPGTRLTVL.

V is TRBV7-9 and J is TRBJ1-2; D is undetermined. Germline CDR1 is SEHNR and CDR2 is FQNEAQ (reference sequence). The ends were cut back, 1 base at V and 2 bases at J, with 8 bases in the middle. The CDR3 loop spans 14 amino acids. CDR3 sequence: CASSLGEGNYGYTF. The CDR3 bases are TGTGCCAGCAGCTTAGGGGAGGGAAACTATGGCTACACCTTC.

This chain links TRBV28 with TRBJ1-3; D not resolved. CDR3 length: 15 residues. The germline V and J ends were trimmed by 6 bases and 0 bases, with 12 bases remaining between them. CDR1 is MDHEN, CDR2 SYDVKM, per germline. The CDR3 nucleotides read TGTGCCAGCAGAGGAACAGATTACTCTGGAAACACCATATATTTT. Translating gives CASRGTDYSGNTIYF.

This CDR3 reads CASSQGSGPYF. The DNA of the CDR3 is TGTGCCAGCAGCCAAGGATCGGGTCCGTACTTC. This rearrangement joins TRBV14 to TRBJ2-7; D ambiguous. The CDR3 extends over 11 amino acids. CDR1 and CDR2 from the germline V gene are SGHDN and FVKESK. V lost 1 base, J lost 12 bases, and 10 bases lay in between.

V gene TRBV6-1 combines with J gene TRBJ1-2, with D tentatively TRBD1 (5 bases). This CDR3 region has 19 residues. The germline gives CDR1 MNHNS, CDR2 SASEGT. The V and J ends lost 2 bases and 5 bases respectively, with 27 bases between them. DNA of the CDR3: TGTGCCAGCAGTGAAAACGACAGCCCCCACCTCGCGAGGCTTTATGGCTACACCTTC. Amino acids: CASSENDSPHLARLYGYTF.